This TCR beta chain was documented in a study of blood T cell repertoires in COVID-19. TCRdb keeps only in-frame clones here, not all; method: immunoSEQ multiplex PCR. The sample contains about 210,000 clones, 80% to 90% of which appear only once. V was shortened by 5 bases and J by 7 bases, with 11 bases between the two germline ends. Germline V CDR1 and CDR2: MNHEY, SVGEGT. This CDR3 is built from 12 residues. The study drew participants aged about 18 to 89 years from around 24 US areas. The gene calls are TRBV6-2 or TRBV6-3 and TRBJ1-1, with no clear D. Material: PBMCs or T cells enriched from blood (not recorded which). This TCR derives from a woman aged 40 to 50 with acute COVID-19. CDR3: CASSQNNFEAFF. The CDR3 nucleotides are TGTGCCAGCAGTCAAAACAATTTTGAAGCTTTCTTT.